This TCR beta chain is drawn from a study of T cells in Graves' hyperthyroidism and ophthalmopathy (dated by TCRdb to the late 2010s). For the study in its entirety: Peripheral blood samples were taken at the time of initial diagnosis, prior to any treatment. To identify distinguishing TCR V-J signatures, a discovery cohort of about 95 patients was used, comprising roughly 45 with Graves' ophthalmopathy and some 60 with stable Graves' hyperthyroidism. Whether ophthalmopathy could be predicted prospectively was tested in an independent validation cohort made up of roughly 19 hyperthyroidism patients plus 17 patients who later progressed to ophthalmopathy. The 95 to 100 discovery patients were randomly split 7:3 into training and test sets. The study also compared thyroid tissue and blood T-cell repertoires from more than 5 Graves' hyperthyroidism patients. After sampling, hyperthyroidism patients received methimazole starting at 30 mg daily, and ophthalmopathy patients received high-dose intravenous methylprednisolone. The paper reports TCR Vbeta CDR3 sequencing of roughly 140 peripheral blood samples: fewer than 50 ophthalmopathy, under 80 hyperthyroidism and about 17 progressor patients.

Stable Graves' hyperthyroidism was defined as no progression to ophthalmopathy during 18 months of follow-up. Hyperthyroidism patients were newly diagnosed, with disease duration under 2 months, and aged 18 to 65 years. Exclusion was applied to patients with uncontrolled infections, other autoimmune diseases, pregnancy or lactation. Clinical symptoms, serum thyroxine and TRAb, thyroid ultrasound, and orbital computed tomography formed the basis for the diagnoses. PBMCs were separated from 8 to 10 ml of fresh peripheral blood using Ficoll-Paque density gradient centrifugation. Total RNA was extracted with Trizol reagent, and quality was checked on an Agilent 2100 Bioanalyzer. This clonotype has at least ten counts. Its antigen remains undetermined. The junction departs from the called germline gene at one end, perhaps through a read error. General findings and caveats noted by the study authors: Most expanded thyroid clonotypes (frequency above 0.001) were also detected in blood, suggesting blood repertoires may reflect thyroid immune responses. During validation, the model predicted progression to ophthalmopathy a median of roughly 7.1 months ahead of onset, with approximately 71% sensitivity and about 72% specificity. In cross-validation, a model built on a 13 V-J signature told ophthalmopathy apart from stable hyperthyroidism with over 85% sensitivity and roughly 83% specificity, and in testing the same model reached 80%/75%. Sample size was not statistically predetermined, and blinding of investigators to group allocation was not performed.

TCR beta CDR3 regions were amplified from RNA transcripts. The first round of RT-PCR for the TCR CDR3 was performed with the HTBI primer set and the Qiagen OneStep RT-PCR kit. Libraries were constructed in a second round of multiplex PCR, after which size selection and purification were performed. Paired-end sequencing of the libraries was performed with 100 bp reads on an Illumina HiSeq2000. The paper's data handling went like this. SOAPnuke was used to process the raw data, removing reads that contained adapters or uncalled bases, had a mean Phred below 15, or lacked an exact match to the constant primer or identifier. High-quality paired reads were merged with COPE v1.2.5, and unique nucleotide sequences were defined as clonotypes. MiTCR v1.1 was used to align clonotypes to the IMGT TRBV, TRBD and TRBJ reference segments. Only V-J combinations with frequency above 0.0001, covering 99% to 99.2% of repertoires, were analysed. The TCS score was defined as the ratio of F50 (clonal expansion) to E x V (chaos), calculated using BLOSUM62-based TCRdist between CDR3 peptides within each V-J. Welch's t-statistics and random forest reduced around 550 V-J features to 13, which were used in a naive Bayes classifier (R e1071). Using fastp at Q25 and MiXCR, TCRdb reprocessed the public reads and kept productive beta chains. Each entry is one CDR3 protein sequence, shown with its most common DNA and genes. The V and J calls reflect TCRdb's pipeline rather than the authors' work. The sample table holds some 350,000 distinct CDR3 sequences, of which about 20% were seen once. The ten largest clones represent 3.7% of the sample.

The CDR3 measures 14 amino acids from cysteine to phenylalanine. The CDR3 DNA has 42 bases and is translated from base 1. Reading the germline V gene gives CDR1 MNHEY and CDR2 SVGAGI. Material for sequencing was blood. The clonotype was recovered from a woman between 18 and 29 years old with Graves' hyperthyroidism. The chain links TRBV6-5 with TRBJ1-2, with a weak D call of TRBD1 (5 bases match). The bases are TGTGCCACCAGTTACTTGGGGGGGAGCTATGGCTACACCTTC. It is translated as CATSYLGGSYGYTF.